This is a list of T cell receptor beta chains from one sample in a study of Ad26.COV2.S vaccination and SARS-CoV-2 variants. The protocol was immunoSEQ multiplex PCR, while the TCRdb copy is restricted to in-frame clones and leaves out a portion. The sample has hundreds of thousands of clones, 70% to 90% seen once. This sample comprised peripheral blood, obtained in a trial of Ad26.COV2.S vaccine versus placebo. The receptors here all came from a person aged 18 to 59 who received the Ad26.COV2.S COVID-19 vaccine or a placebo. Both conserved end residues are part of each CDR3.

CDR3 protein: CATSRDGGPTYEQYF
J gene: TRBJ2-7
V gene: TRBV15

CDR3 protein: CASSEAGPGYTF
J gene: TRBJ1-2
V gene: TRBV6-1

CDR3 protein: CASSLAGRENSPLHF
J gene: TRBJ1-6
V gene: TRBV7-6

CDR3 protein: CASSLDPTTTYGYTF
J gene: TRBJ1-2
V gene: TRBV5-4

CDR3 protein: CASSQGAEQYF
J gene: TRBJ2-7
V gene: TRBV6-6

CDR3 protein: CAWSTGEGTEAFF
J gene: TRBJ1-1
V gene: TRBV30

CDR3 protein: CASSHGTQGSDTQYF
J gene: TRBJ2-3
V gene: TRBV3-1/TRBV3-2

CDR3 protein: CASSLYGGLTSEQYF
J gene: TRBJ2-7
V gene: TRBV14

CDR3 protein: CASSQDRQAFF
J gene: TRBJ1-1
V gene: TRBV18

CDR3 protein: CASSRELNKYEQYF
J gene: TRBJ2-7
V gene: TRBV5-4

CDR3 protein: CASSQTTSSTDTQYF
J gene: TRBJ2-3
V gene: TRBV14

CDR3 protein: CASSQGWGNNEQFF
J gene: TRBJ2-1
V gene: TRBV3-1/TRBV3-2

CDR3 protein: CASSYQGADEQYF
J gene: TRBJ2-7
V gene: TRBV11-2

CDR3 protein: CASSLLWGNEAFF
J gene: TRBJ1-1
V gene: TRBV5-1

CDR3 protein: CASSPTDRNEKLFF
J gene: TRBJ1-4
V gene: TRBV7-9

CDR3 protein: CASSQEGTVNYEQYF
J gene: TRBJ2-7
V gene: TRBV4-1

CDR3 protein: CASSQVPKGAGYTF
J gene: TRBJ1-2
V gene: TRBV4-3

CDR3 protein: CAPSAATRDEQFF
J gene: TRBJ2-1
V gene: TRBV10-3

CDR3 protein: CSVGTQDYEQYF
J gene: TRBJ2-7
V gene: TRBV29-1

CDR3 protein: CTSSRRDKDSNQPQHF
J gene: TRBJ1-5
V gene: TRBV1

CDR3 protein: CASSYPATAQYF
J gene: TRBJ2-5
V gene: TRBV6-2/TRBV6-3

CDR3 protein: CASGRDRGFNEQYF
J gene: TRBJ2-7
V gene: TRBV5-1

CDR3 protein: CASSILNRGENGYTF
J gene: TRBJ1-2
V gene: TRBV19

CDR3 protein: CATKLRETQYF
J gene: TRBJ2-5
V gene: TRBV19

CDR3 protein: CASSLGSSAGRETQYF
J gene: TRBJ2-5
V gene: TRBV11-2

CDR3 protein: CASSIGQLAEQYF
J gene: TRBJ2-7
V gene: TRBV19

CDR3 protein: CASSPRSPPANEQYF
J gene: TRBJ2-7
V gene: TRBV3-1/TRBV3-2

CDR3 protein: CASSLRPSGGYEQYF
J gene: TRBJ2-7
V gene: TRBV7-2

CDR3 protein: CASSLSGAGNQPQHF
J gene: TRBJ1-5
V gene: TRBV5-6

CDR3 protein: CASRARDSTNYGYTF
J gene: TRBJ1-2
V gene: TRBV2

CDR3 protein: CASSSEMERANVLTF
J gene: TRBJ2-6
V gene: TRBV7-9

CDR3 protein: CASSGGGDEQFF
J gene: TRBJ2-1
V gene: TRBV6-5